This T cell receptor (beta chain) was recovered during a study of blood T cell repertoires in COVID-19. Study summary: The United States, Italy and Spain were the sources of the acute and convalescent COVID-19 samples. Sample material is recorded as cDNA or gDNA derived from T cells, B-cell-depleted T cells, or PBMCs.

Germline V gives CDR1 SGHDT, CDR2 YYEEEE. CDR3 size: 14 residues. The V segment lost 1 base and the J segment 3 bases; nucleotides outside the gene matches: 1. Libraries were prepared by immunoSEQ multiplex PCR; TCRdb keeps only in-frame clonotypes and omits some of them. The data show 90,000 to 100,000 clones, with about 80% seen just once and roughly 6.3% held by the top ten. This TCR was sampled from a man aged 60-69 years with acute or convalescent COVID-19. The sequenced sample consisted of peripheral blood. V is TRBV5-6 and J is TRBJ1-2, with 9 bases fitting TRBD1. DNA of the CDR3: TGTGCCAGCAGCTTGTGGACAGGGGACTATGGCTACACCTTC. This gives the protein CASSLWTGDYGYTF.